The clone carrying this T cell receptor beta chain was found a few times. Antigen: not known. CDR3-region Arm-PCR and iRepertoire HTBI primers produced the TCR beta libraries. TCRdb fed the multiplex PCR reads into MiXCR, producing one record per CDR3 protein. The sample yields about 660,000 distinct CDR3 sequences, 30% seen once. The sample belongs to a study of regulatory T cells in long-lasting Graves disease. Findings and limits, study-wide: Shared public clonotypes totalled 2,500 to 3,500 in persistent patients, compared with roughly 970 in new patients.

Time point given: persistent/refractory GD, antithyroid drugs over 5 years with positive TRAb. Researchers made the TCR library from RNA that was extracted from PBMCs. This clonotype was obtained from a female donor with Graves disease. The specimen comprised peripheral blood mononuclear cells (PBMCs), sampled when the disease was refractory, from a patient treated with antithyroid drugs.

The CDR3 DNA reads as TGTGCCAGCAGCCCCGGGACATCTTATAATTCACCCCTCCACTTT. Translation gives CASSPGTSYNSPLHF. This chain joins TRBV12-3 or TRBV12-4 and TRBJ1-6; possible D gene TRBD1, 6 bases. The V end was cut by 6 bases, the J end by 4 bases, with 13 bases between. The CDR3 totals 15 residues.